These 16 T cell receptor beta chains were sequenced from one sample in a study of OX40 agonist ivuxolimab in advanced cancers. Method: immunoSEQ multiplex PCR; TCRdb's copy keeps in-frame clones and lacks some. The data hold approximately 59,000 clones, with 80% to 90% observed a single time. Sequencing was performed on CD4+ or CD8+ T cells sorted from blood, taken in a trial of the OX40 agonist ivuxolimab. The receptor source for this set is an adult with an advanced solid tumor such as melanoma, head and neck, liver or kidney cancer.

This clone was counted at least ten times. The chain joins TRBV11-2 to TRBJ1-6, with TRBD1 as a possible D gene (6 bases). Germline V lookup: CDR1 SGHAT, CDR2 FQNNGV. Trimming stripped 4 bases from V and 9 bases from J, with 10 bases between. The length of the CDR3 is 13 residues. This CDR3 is CASSSTGSSPLHF. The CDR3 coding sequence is TGTGCCAGCAGCTCTACAGGGTCTTCACCCCTCCACTTT.

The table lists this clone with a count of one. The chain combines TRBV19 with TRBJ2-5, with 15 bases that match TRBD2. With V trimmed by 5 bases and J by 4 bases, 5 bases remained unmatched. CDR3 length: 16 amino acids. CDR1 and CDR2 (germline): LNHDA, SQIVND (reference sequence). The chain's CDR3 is CASSPGLAGGPETQYF. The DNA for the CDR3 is TGTGCCAGTAGTCCCGGACTAGCGGGGGGGCCAGAGACCCAGTACTTC.

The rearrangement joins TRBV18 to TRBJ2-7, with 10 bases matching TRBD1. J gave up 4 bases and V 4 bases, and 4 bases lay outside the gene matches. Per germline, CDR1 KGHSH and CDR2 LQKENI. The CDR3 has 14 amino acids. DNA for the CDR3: TGTGCCAGCTCACGACAGGGGGCGCAGTACGAGCAGTACTTC. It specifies CASSRQGAQYEQYF.

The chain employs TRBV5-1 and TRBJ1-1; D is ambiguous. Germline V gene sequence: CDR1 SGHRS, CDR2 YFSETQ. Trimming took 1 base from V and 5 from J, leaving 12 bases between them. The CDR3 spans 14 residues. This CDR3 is CASSLIQWKTEAFF. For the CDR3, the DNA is TGCGCCAGCAGCTTGATTCAGTGGAAGACTGAAGCTTTCTTT.

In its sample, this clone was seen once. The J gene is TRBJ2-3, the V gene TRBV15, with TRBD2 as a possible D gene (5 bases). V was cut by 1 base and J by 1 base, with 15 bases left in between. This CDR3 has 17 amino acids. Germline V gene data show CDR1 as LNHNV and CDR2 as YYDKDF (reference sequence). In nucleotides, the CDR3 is TGTGCCACCAGCAGAGGAAGACCTAGCCAACGCACAGATACGCAGTATTTT. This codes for CATSRGRPSQRTDTQYF.

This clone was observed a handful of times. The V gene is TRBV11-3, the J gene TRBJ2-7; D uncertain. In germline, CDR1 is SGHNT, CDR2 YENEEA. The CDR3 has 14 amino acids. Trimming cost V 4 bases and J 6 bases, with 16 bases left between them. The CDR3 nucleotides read TGTGCCAGCAGCTCCGGTACAATCCGAAGCGAGCAGTACTTC. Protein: CASSSGTIRSEQYF.

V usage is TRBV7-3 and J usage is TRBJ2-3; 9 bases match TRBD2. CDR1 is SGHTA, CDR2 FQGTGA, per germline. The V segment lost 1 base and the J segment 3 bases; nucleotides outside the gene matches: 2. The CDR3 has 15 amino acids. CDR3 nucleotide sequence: TGTGCCAGCAGCTTAAGCGGGGGGGCAACAGATACGCAGTATTTT. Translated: CASSLSGGATDTQYF.

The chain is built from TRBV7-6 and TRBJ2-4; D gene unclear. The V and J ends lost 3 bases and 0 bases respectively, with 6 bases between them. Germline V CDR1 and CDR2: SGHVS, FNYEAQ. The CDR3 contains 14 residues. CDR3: CASSLSIAKNIQYF. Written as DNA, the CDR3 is TGTGCCAGCAGCTTGTCTATAGCCAAAAACATTCAGTACTTC.

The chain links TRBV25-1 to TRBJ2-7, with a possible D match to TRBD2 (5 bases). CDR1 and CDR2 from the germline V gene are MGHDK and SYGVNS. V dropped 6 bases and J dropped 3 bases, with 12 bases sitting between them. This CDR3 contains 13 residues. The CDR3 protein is CASSMPAVYEQYF. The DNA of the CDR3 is TGTGCCAGCAGCATGCCAGCGGTCTACGAGCAGTACTTC.

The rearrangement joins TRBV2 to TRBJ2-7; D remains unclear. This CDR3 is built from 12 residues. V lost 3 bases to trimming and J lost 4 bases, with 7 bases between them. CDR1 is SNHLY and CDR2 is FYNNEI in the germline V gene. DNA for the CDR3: TGTGCCAGCAGTGAGAGTCGGTACGAGCAGTACTTC. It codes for CASSESRYEQYF.

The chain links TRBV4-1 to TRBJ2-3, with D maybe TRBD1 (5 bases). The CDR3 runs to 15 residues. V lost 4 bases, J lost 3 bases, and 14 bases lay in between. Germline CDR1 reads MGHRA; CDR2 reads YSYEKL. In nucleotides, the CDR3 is TGCGCCAGCAGCCCCCAGGGTTGGACGACAGATACGCAGTATTTT. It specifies CASSPQGWTTDTQYF.

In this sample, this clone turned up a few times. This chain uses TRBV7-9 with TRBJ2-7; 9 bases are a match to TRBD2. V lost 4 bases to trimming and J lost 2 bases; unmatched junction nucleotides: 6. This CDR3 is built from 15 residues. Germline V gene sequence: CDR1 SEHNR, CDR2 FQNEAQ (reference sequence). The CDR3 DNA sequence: TGTGCCAGCAGCTCAGGGAGACTAGCGGCCTACGAGCAGTACTTC. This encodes CASSSGRLAAYEQYF.

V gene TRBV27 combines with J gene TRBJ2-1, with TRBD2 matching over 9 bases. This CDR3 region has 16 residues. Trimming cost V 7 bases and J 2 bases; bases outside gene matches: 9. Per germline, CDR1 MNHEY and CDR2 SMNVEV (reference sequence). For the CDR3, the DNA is TGTGCCAGCAATACCTGGGCGGGGGGGGCCTACAATGAGCAGTTCTTC. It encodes CASNTWAGGAYNEQFF.

Written as DNA, the CDR3 is TGCGCCAGCAGGGGGGCCGGAGATAGCAATCAGCCCCAGCATTTT. It encodes CASRGAGDSNQPQHF. V gene TRBV10-2 combines with J gene TRBJ1-5, with D maybe TRBD1 (6 bases). The germline V gene has CDR1 WSHSY and CDR2 SAAADI. V was shortened by 6 bases and J by 0 bases, with 12 bases between the two germline ends. This CDR3 spans 15 amino acids.

CDR3 DNA: TGTGCCAGCAGCTTGTGGACAGGGGGCAATCAGCCCCAGCATTTT. Protein product: CASSLWTGGNQPQHF. The J gene is TRBJ1-5, the V gene TRBV7-2; 9 bases line up with TRBD1. The CDR3 spans 15 residues. Losses at the gene ends were 3 bases for V and 2 bases for J; bases not matched to a gene: 2. CDR1 SGHTA and CDR2 FQGNSA come from the germline V gene.

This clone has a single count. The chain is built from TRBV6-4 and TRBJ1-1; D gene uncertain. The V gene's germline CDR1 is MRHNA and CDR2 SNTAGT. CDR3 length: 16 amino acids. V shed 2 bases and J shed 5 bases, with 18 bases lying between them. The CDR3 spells CASSDGSGGIGTEAFF. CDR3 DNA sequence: TGTGCCAGCAGTGACGGGTCTGGCGGAATTGGAACTGAAGCTTTCTTT.